The 12 T cell receptor beta chains given below trace back to one sample, sequenced in a study of shared T cell receptors in the human thymus. Sequencing used immunoSEQ multiplex PCR; TCRdb keeps in-frame clones, though not all of them. The sample shows roughly 660,000 clones, roughly 90% of them seen only once. These data were also reused for a study on human thymus T cells.

Sequenced sample: thymocytes. These TCRs come from a boy in the first two years of life with a congenital heart defect.

The chain has TRBV13 and TRBJ2-7, with D possibly being TRBD1 (7 bases). Germline loops: CDR1 PRHDT, CDR2 FYEKMQ (reference sequence). V was cut by 5 bases and J by 6 bases, with 23 bases left in between. The CDR3 length is 16 residues. The CDR3, as DNA: TGTGCCAGCAGCCCCGGGGGACAGTTAAGGACTGGCGAGCAGTACTTC. Its translation is CASSPGGQLRTGEQYF.

This rearrangement joins TRBV27 to TRBJ1-1, with a tentative D call TRBD1 (6 bases). The V and J ends lost 4 bases and 4 bases respectively, with 10 bases between them. CDR3 size: 13 residues. Looked up from germline, CDR1 is MNHEY and CDR2 is SMNVEV (reference sequence). CDR3 DNA: TGTGCCAGCAGTTCAAGGGGGAGCACTGAAGCTTTCTTT. Protein sequence: CASSSRGSTEAFF.

The rearrangement links TRBV19 to TRBJ2-3, with D maybe TRBD1 (8 bases). Trimming cost V 5 bases and J 0 bases, with 12 bases left between them. The germline gives CDR1 LNHDA, CDR2 SQIVND (reference sequence). The CDR3 is 15 amino acids. CDR3 bases: TGTGCCAGTAGTTTACAGGGGGGGAGCACAGATACGCAGTATTTT. Protein sequence: CASSLQGGSTDTQYF.

The rearrangement uses TRBV4-1 and TRBJ2-5, with TRBD2 matching 7 bases. Germline V gene sequence: CDR1 MGHRA, CDR2 YSYEKL. V shed 0 bases, J shed 4 bases, and the junction held 5 bases outside the gene matches. This CDR3 spans 15 amino acids. CDR3 DNA sequence: TGCGCCAGCAGCCAAGATGGGCTAGCGGTAGAGACCCAGTACTTC. As protein: CASSQDGLAVETQYF.

J is TRBJ2-1 and V is TRBV4-2; D uncertain. Trimming cost V 3 bases and J 4 bases, with 13 bases left between them. The CDR3 runs 15 residues. The germline V gene has CDR1 LGHNA and CDR2 YNFKEQ. CDR3 sequence reads: CASSQPPARYNEQFF. DNA of the CDR3: TGTGCCAGCAGCCAGCCCCCAGCGCGTTACAATGAGCAGTTCTTC.

V usage is TRBV5-6 and J usage is TRBJ1-4; weak D call: TRBD1 (6 bases). There are 15 residues in the CDR3. CDR1 is SGHDT, CDR2 YYEEEE, per germline. Trimming took 0 bases from V and 8 from J, leaving 14 bases between them. The CDR3 loop is CASSLAGGGEEKLFF. DNA of the CDR3: TGTGCCAGCAGCTTGGCCGGGGGGGGCGAGGAAAAACTGTTTTTT. The full variable domain, in which reference TRBV5-6 and TRBJ1-4 provide the parts outside the CDR3, is DAGVTQSPTHLIKTRGQQVTLRCSPKSGHDTVSWYQQALGQGPQFIFQYYEEEERQRGNFPDRFSGHQFPNYSSELNVNALLLGDSALYLCASSLAGGGEEKLFFGSGTQLSVL.

V gene TRBV11-2 combines with J gene TRBJ1-4, with 7 bases fitting TRBD1. The germline CDR1 and CDR2 sequences are SGHAT and FQNNGV. The CDR3 has 16 residues. The J segment lost 8 bases and the V segment lost 4 bases, leaving 13 bases of the junction unmatched. CDR3 DNA sequence: TGTGCCAGCAGCTCTAGAGGCGACAGGGTGGGGGAAAAACTGTTTTTT. Translating gives CASSSRGDRVGEKLFF.

V gene TRBV9 combines with J gene TRBJ1-2; a weak D match, TRBD1 (6 bases). The CDR3 length is 13 residues. Germline CDR1 reads SGDLS; CDR2 reads YYNGEE. V dropped 7 bases and J dropped 4 bases, with 14 bases sitting between them. The CDR3 DNA is TGTGCCAGCCGCCCCCAGGGGACCTATGGCTACACCTTC. Its translation: CASRPQGTYGYTF.

V usage is TRBV25-1 and J usage is TRBJ2-6, with D perhaps TRBD2 (5 bases). V was pared by 1 base and J by 0 bases, with 10 bases between. The CDR3 covers 17 residues. Germline V lookup: CDR1 MGHDK, CDR2 SYGVNS. As DNA, the CDR3 is TGTGCCAGCAGTGAATTGGAGCGGCCCTCTGGGGCCAACGTCCTGACTTTC. It translates to CASSELERPSGANVLTF.

The chain employs TRBV18 and TRBJ2-3; TRBD2 matches at 8 bases. The CDR3 is 16 residues long. Per germline, CDR1 KGHSH and CDR2 LQKENI. Unmatched junction bases numbered 8, after V lost 4 bases and J lost 2 bases. CDR3 nucleotides: TGTGCCAGCTCACATTCCTTAGCGGGATTCACAGATACGCAGTATTTT. As protein: CASSHSLAGFTDTQYF.

The chain uses TRBV7-8 and TRBJ2-6; the D gene is possibly TRBD2 (6 bases). Between the trimmed V and J ends, which lost 5 bases and 0 bases, there was a span of 20 bases. Germline V lookup: CDR1 SGHVS, CDR2 FQNEAQ. The CDR3 spans 19 residues. The CDR3 spells CASSLRRGKASSGANVLTF. In DNA form, the CDR3 reads TGTGCCAGCAGCCTTAGGAGGGGTAAGGCCAGCTCTGGGGCCAACGTCCTGACTTTC.

This rearrangement joins TRBV11-2 to TRBJ2-7, with D possibly TRBD1 on 6 matching bases. V gave up 7 bases and J gave up 2 bases, with 12 bases separating them. The CDR3 extends over 13 amino acids. Germline values: CDR1 SGHAT, CDR2 FQNNGV. The CDR3 region is CASTLDRTYEQYF. CDR3 bases: TGTGCCAGCACCCTAGACAGGACCTACGAGCAGTACTTC.